The 16 T cell receptor beta chains given below trace back to one sample, sequenced in a study of control samples from healthy donors and cancer patients. The repertoire was sequenced with immunoSEQ multiplex PCR; TCRdb's copy has only in-frame clones and lacks some. This table holds tens of thousands of clones, over 75% found once. The sample comprised blood. These receptors originate from a man in his fifties in good health.

The chain uses TRBV7-8 and TRBJ1-2; no clear D gene. Trimming pared 7 bases from V and 3 bases from J, leaving 9 bases between. The germline V gene encodes CDR1 SGHVS and CDR2 FQNEAQ. The length of the CDR3 is 12 residues. The CDR3 is CASTAGDYGYTF. The DNA of the CDR3 is TGTGCCAGCACCGCCGGAGACTATGGCTACACCTTC.

The rearrangement links TRBV5-1 to TRBJ2-5; D ambiguous. Germline values: CDR1 SGHRS, CDR2 YFSETQ. The CDR3 covers 14 residues. Trimming shortened V by 0 bases and J by 2 bases, and 8 bases separated the two germline ends. CDR3 protein: CASSLVQWQETQYF. The CDR3 DNA reads as TGCGCCAGCAGCTTGGTACAGTGGCAAGAGACCCAGTACTTC.

CDR3 region: CASSQDPTRGNTIYF. Written as DNA, the CDR3 is TGCGCCAGCAGCCAAGACCCGACACGCGGAAACACCATATATTTT. The rearrangement links TRBV4-1 to TRBJ1-3; no firm D call. The V end was cut by 0 bases, the J end by 4 bases, with 10 bases between. This CDR3 contains 15 residues. Germline CDR1 and CDR2: MGHRA and YSYEKL.

V is TRBV18 and J is TRBJ1-2; unclear D gene. V lost 2 bases and J lost 0, with 13 bases in between. The germline CDR1 and CDR2 sequences are KGHSH and LQKENI. The CDR3 covers 16 residues. The CDR3 is CASSPGVGETNYGYTF. The CDR3 nucleotides read TGTGCCAGCTCACCAGGTGTGGGTGAAACTAACTATGGCTACACCTTC.

This clone appeared a few times. This rearrangement joins TRBV6-5 to TRBJ1-3, with 9 bases lining up with TRBD1. The V gene end was trimmed by 8 bases and the J gene end by 7 bases; junction bases not matched to a gene: 6. The CDR3 spans 13 residues. Germline V gene data show CDR1 as MNHEY and CDR2 as SVGAGI. CDR3 loop: CASRTGGGNTIYF. For the CDR3, the DNA is TGTGCCAGCCGTACAGGGGGCGGGAACACCATATATTTT.

The J gene is TRBJ1-3, the V gene TRBV9, with D unclear. CDR3 length: 13 amino acids. Germline lookup yields CDR1 SGDLS and CDR2 YYNGEE. Deletions cut 0 bases from V and 4 bases from J, with 5 bases between. Written as DNA, the CDR3 is TGTGCCAGCAGCGTAGATGTGGGAAACACCATATATTTT. Translating it yields CASSVDVGNTIYF.

This CDR3 reads CASSPTTGGDQPQHF. The CDR3 region has the DNA TGTGCCAGCAGTCCCACGACAGGGGGGGATCAGCCCCAGCATTTT. The chain carries TRBV6-2 or TRBV6-3 and TRBJ1-5, with 9 bases fitting TRBD1. The CDR3 has 15 residues. The germline V gene has CDR1 MNHEY and CDR2 SVGEGT. J gave up 5 bases and V 5 bases, and 7 bases lay outside the gene matches.

DNA for the CDR3: TGTGCCAGCAGTGTGACGGTATATGGTGAGCAGTTCTTC. It codes for CASSVTVYGEQFF. J is TRBJ2-1 and V is TRBV27; D gene ambiguous. The V gene lost 5 bases and the J gene lost 9 bases, with 14 bases spanning the gap. The CDR3 loop spans 13 amino acids. Germline loops: CDR1 MNHEY, CDR2 SMNVEV (reference sequence).

This clone was observed once. The chain joins TRBV5-5 to TRBJ1-2, with D possibly being TRBD1 (6 bases). V dropped 2 bases and J dropped 3 bases, with 17 bases sitting between them. Per the germline V gene, CDR1 is SGHKS and CDR2 is YYEKEE (reference sequence). The CDR3 is 16 residues long. The CDR3 loop is CASSLTGSSVDYGYTF. CDR3 sequence (DNA): TGTGCCAGCAGCTTAACAGGGTCCTCAGTGGACTATGGCTACACCTTC. Drawing the rest from reference TRBV5-5 and TRBJ1-2, the complete variable domain is DAGVTQSPTHLIKTRGQQVTLRCSPISGHKSVSWYQQVLGQGPQFIFQYYEKEERGRGNFPDRFSARQFPNYSSELNVNALLLGDSALYLCASSLTGSSVDYGYTFGSGTRLTVV.

This chain joins TRBV21-1 and TRBJ2-3; the table gives TRBD2 as D, unverified against the DNA. TRBV21-1 is a pseudogene segment. The CDR3 sequence is 18 residues long. This CDR3 is CASSKERFAGPSTDTQYF. Written as DNA, the CDR3 is TGTGCCAGCAGCAAAGAAAGGTTCGCGGGCCCTAGCACAGATACGCAGTATTTT.

This clone was counted a few times. This sequence joins TRBV18 and TRBJ1-4; D not resolved. Germline V lookup: CDR1 KGHSH, CDR2 LQKENI. This CDR3 spans 15 amino acids. Trimming pared 6 bases from V and 0 bases from J, leaving 11 bases between. The CDR3: CASSQSRATNEKLFF. As DNA, the CDR3 is TGTGCCAGCTCTCAGAGTAGAGCAACTAATGAAAAACTGTTTTTT.

The chain combines TRBV4-3 with TRBJ2-5; D is perhaps TRBD2 (6 bases). The CDR3 is made up of 13 amino acids. V was cut by 1 base and J by 5 bases, with 8 bases left in between. Germline V gene lookup returns CDR1 LGHNA and CDR2 YSLEER. DNA for the CDR3: TGCGCCAGCAGCCAAGTAGGAGGGGAGACCCAGTACTTC. Translated, it gives CASSQVGGETQYF.

Notes on this clone: Other DNA sequences in the sample encode the same CDR3. The chain joins TRBV12-3 or TRBV12-4 to TRBJ1-1; weak D call: TRBD1 (6 bases). Trimming stripped 3 bases from V and 4 bases from J, with 9 bases between. The CDR3 loop spans 13 amino acids. CDR3 sequence: CASSFQGSTEAFF. For the CDR3, the DNA is TGTGCCAGCAGTTTCCAGGGGAGCACTGAAGCTTTCTTT.

The rearrangement uses TRBV4-1 and TRBJ1-1, with 8 bases aligning to TRBD1. The CDR3 loop spans 20 amino acids. Germline CDR1 is MGHRA and CDR2 is YSYEKL. Losses at the gene ends were 1 base for V and 2 bases for J; bases not matched to a gene: 18. CDR3 protein: CASSQVDRTGLRKRNTEAFF. Written as DNA, the CDR3 is TGCGCCAGCAGCCAAGTTGATAGGACAGGGCTTCGAAAGCGAAACACTGAAGCTTTCTTT.

This chain uses TRBV2 with TRBJ1-1, with 7 positions matching TRBD1. Unmatched junction bases numbered 7, after V lost 4 bases and J lost 5 bases. This CDR3 is built from 14 residues. The germline CDR1 and CDR2 sequences are SNHLY and FYNNEI. CDR3 residues: CASSGEGAMTEAFF. The CDR3 DNA reads TGTGCCAGCAGTGGGGAGGGGGCGATGACTGAAGCTTTCTTT.

This clone was found once. The chain links TRBV12-3 or TRBV12-4 to TRBJ2-3; TRBD2 is a possible D gene (5 bases). With 7 bases removed from V and 4 bases from J, the gap between germline ends came to 6 bases. The CDR3 covers 11 residues. The CDR3 coding sequence is TGTGCCAGCAAACTAGCAGATACGCAGTATTTT. The encoded protein is CASKLADTQYF.